Detailed here is one T cell receptor (beta chain). Its antigen remains undetermined. Per-nucleotide qualities are absent, and no much larger clonotype sits a single base away. The donors were healthy, HIV-negative adults with no recently reported acute infections or vaccinations. All donors were Caucasian adults living in Nashville, Tennessee, USA. CD4+ T cells were enriched by magnetic negative selection, after which naive cells were positively selected on CD45RA and the negative fraction was taken as the memory subset. Blood was obtained by leukapheresis, after which PBMCs were separated by Ficoll-Histopaque density gradient centrifugation and cryopreserved in liquid nitrogen vapor phase. Analytical flow cytometry was used to check the purity and quantity of every magnetically sorted T cell population. From each sorted fraction, genomic DNA was isolated and quantified by UV absorbance on a Nanodrop 2000c.

V was cut back by 5 bases and J by 9 bases, leaving a gap of 8 bases between them. Counted from cysteine to phenylalanine, this CDR3 has 10 amino acids. Left in the record is the CDR3 DNA by itself, 30 bases read in frame from the first base. The germline V gene (reference sequence) gives CDR1 as DFQATT and CDR2 as SNEGSKA. Using the deep immunoSEQ assay, multiplex PCR amplified TCR CDR3 regions from genomic DNA. Extracted genomic DNA from each cell subset was distributed evenly across all wells of several immunoSEQ 96-well plates, and each plate was treated as a replicate. For sorted subsets, about 200 ng genomic DNA, equal to about 30,000 T cell genomes, was loaded into each replicate PCR. Purified libraries were quantified with a Qubit 3.0 fluorometer, sized on a Bioanalyzer 2100, and re-quantified with the KAPA Library Quantification kit. A separate single-read 150-cycle Illumina NextSeq 550 flow cell was used to sequence each immunoSEQ 96-well plate. The paper's data handling went like this. Because only junctional sequences without quality scores were contained in the immunoSEQ output, filtering matching that applied to full-length reads could not be performed. Sequences were annotated with PyIR, a Python wrapper for IgBLAST v1.9, using IMGT germline references to assign V/J genes and CDR3. Reads were filtered out if the reads had weak V/J assignments (E-value above 1e-6), no CDR3, stop codons, out-of-frame junctions, or ambiguous translated residues. A V3J clonotype was defined by an identical inferred V gene, J gene, and CDR3 amino acid sequence. Percentage overlap between repertoires was computed as shared unique clonotypes divided by the size of the smaller repertoire. Three approaches were used to assess repertoire richness: RTK rarefaction, the Chao1 estimator, and Recon v2.1 estimates of unobserved clonotypes. For all TCRbeta clonotypes obtained by the gDNA method from a handful of donors, generation probabilities were computed with OLGA. The source is immuneACCESS, and TCRdb retained only in-frame sequences with V and J called. Part of the clones is not carried over; for the studies checked, unresolved V genes explain less than half of this, and the remainder is unexplained. The D gene and trimming were derived from the DNA, and the V and J assignments and clone size from that table. In all, the sample holds around 940,000 clones, and about 80% of those were seen once. Roughly 1.5% of the sample rests with the top ten.

The data stem from a study of shared clonotypes between healthy human individuals (dated by TCRdb to the early 2020s). With respect to the entire study: A couple of women and a few men aged 18 to 49 years were included in the cohort. To increase sequencing depth and limit assay-specific biases, TCR repertoire library preparation and sequencing were carried out by different laboratories using diverse techniques. Leukapheresis yielded between about 0.85 and 10 billion PBMCs per donor. The study deeply sequenced blood TCR repertoires of roughly five healthy adults to estimate repertoire size and the extent of clonotype sharing between individuals. Per donor, three plates each were used for CD4 naive and CD4 memory, two for CD8 naive, and one for CD8 memory.

What the research found in general, with its limitations: Higher generation probabilities were observed for clonotypes shared by all four sorted-subset donors than for non-shared clonotypes. Only blood was sampled, and tissue TCR repertoires likely differ from those in blood. Based on pairwise subsampling, the degree of clonotype sharing among donors was expected to be affected by sequencing depth. Estimated clonotype richness was generally larger for naive than for memory subsets. Across several donors, around 5% of naive CD4, approximately 3.5% of naive CD8, under 2.5% of memory CD4, and about 0.4% of memory CD8 clonotypes were shared. Rarefaction of sorted-subset datasets indicated incomplete sequencing despite the large sequencing depth. The small number of donors limited the genetic and exposure-history diversity represented.

The V and J segments used are TRBV20-1 and TRBJ2-1, with TRBD2 as a weak D call on 5 bases. Source material: memory CD4+ T cells sorted from blood. The sample's cell subset or site label, in plain terms: CD45RA-negative fraction. This sequence was found in a man aged 18 to 30 in good health. This receptor has the CDR3 CSALRGEQFF. The DNA is as follows: TGCAGTGCTCTCCGGGGTGAGCAGTTCTTC.